The present entry profiles one T cell receptor beta chain with its context. Its antigen is as yet unknown. This entry comes from a study of OX40 agonist ivuxolimab in advanced cancers. Overall study: Patients' therapy was ivuxolimab, an antibody that acts as an agonist of OX40 (CD134). Points from the study as a whole: Expanded peripheral T cells had an undetermined antigen specificity. With doses of 0.1 to 3.0 mg/kg, CD4+ and CD8+ blood T cells had undergone clonal expansion by week 6.

Germline V gene lookup returns CDR1 MNHEY and CDR2 SVGAGI. The CDR3 is made up of 15 amino acids. V was pared by 8 bases and J by 7 bases, with 21 bases between. Measured with immunoSEQ multiplex PCR; TCRdb has only the in-frame clones, and not every one. The table has approximately 94,000 clones, approximately 90% seen once; the top ten hold approximately 0.55%. V usage is TRBV6-5 and J usage is TRBJ2-1; D perhaps matches TRBD1 (7 bases). Sequenced here: CD4+ or CD8+ T cells sorted from blood, sampled in a trial of the OX40 agonist ivuxolimab. This receptor was obtained from an adult with an advanced solid tumor such as melanoma, head and neck, liver or kidney cancer. The CDR3, as DNA: TGTGCCAGCCGCACCCGGGCAGGGGGGCGTAATGAGCAGTTCTTC. Its translation is CASRTRAGGRNEQFF.